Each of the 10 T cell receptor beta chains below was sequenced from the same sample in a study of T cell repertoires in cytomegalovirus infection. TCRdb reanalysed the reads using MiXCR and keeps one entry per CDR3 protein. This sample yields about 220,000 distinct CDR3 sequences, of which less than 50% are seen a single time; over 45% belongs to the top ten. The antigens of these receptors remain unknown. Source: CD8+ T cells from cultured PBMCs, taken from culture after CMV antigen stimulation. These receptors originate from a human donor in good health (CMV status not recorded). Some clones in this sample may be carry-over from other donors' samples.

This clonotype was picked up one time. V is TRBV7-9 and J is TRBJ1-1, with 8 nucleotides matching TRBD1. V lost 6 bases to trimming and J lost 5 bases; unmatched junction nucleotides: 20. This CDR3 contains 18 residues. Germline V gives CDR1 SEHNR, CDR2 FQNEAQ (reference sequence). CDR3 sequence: CASSYPRGTGSVWTEAFF. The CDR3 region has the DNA TGTGCCAGCAGTTATCCCAGAGGGACAGGTAGTGTGTGGACTGAAGCTTTCTTT.

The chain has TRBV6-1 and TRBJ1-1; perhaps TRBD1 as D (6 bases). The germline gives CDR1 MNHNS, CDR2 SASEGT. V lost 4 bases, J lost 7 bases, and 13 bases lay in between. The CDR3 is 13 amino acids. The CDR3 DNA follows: TGTGCCAGCAGTGGGTCCGGGACACTTGAAGCTTTCTTT. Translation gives CASSGSGTLEAFF.

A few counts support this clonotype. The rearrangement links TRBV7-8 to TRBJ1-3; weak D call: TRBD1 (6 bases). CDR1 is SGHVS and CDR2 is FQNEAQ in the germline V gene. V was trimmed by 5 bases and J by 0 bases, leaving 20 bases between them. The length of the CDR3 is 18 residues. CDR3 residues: CASSRGPNRASSGNTIYF. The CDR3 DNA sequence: TGTGCCAGCAGCCGAGGTCCTAACAGGGCAAGCTCTGGAAACACCATATATTTT.

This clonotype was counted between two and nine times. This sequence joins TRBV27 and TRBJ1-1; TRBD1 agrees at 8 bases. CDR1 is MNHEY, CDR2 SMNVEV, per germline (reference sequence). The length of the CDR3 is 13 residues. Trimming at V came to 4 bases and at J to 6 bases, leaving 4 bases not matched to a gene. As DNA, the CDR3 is TGTGCCAGCAGTTACGGACAGGGCTCTGAAGCTTTCTTT. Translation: CASSYGQGSEAFF.

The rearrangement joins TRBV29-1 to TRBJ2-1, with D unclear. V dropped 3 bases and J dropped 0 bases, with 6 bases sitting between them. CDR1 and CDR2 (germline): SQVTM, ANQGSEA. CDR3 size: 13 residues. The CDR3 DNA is TGCAGCGTTGATGGCGGCTCCTACAATGAGCAGTTCTTC. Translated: CSVDGGSYNEQFF.

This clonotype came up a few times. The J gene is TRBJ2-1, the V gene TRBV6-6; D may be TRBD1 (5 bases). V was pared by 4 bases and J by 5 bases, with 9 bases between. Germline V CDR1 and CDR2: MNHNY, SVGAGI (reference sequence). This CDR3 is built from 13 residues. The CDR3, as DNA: TGTGCCAGCAGTTTGACAGCCCACAATGAGCAGTTCTTC. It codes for CASSLTAHNEQFF.

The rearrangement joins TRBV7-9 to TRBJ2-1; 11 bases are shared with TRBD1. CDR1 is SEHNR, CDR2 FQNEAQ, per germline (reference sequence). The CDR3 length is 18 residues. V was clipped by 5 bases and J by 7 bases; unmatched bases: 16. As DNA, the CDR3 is TGTGCCAGCAGCCCTTCTACCGTCCGGGACAGGGGGAAAAATGAGCAGTTCTTC. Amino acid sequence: CASSPSTVRDRGKNEQFF.

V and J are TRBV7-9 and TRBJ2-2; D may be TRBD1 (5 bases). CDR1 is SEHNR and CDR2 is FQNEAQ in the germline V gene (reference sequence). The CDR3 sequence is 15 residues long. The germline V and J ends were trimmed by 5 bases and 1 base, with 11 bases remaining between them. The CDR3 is CASSDHTGNTGELFF. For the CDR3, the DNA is TGTGCCAGCAGCGACCATACAGGGAACACCGGGGAGCTGTTTTTT.

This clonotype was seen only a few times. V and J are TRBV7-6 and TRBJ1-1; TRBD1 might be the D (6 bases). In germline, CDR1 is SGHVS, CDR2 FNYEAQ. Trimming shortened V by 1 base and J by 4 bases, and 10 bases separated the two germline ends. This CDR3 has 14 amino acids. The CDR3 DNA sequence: TGTGCCAGCAGCTTAGGGGGGCTCAGCACTGAAGCTTTCTTT. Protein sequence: CASSLGGLSTEAFF.

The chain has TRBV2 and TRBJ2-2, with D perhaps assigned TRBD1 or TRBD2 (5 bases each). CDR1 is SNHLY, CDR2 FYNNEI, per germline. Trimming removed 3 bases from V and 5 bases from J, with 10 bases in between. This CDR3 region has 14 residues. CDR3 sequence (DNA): TGTGCCAGCAGTGATAGAGGGGCGACCGGGGAGCTGTTTTTT. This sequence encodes CASSDRGATGELFF.